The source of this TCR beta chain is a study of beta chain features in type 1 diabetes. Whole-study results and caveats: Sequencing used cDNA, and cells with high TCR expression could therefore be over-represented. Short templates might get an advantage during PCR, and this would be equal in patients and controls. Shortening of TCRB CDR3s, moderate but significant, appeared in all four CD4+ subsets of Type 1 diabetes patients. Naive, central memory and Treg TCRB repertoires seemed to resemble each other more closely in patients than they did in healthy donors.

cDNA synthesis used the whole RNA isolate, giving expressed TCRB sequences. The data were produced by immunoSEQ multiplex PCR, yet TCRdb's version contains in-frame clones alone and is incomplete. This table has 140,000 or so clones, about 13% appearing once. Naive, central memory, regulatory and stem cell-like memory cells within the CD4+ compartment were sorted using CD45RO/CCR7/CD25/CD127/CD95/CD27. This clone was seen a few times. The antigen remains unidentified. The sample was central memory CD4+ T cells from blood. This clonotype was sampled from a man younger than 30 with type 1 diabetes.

DNA for the CDR3: TGTGCCAGCTCACCACCCGGGACCCAACCCGACAATGAGCAGTTCTTC. Translating it yields CASSPPGTQPDNEQFF. V gene TRBV18 combines with J gene TRBJ2-1; D is perhaps TRBD1 or TRBD2 (5 bases each). The CDR3 is 16 amino acids. Trimming shortened V by 0 bases and J by 5 bases, and 14 bases separated the two germline ends. Germline loops: CDR1 KGHSH, CDR2 LQKENI. The variable domain in full, with the rest retrieved from reference TRBV18 and TRBJ2-1, is NAGVMQNPRHLVRRRGQEARLRCSPMKGHSHVYWYRQLPEEGLKFMVYLQKENIIDESGMPKERFSAEFPKEGPSILRIQQVVRGDSAAYFCASSPPGTQPDNEQFFGPGTRLTVL.